This TCR beta chain was identified during a study of long-term antiretroviral therapy in people with HIV. Study outcomes and limitations: The study found that diversity rose after ART but stayed below transplant donor controls.

Survey-level resolution applied to immunoSEQ assay v3.0. The table came from immunoSEQ multiplex PCR; TCRdb's copy has only in-frame clones and leaves some out. The sample shows 21,000 or so clones, around nine tenths of them seen only once. Without exception, participants with HIV were treated in the United States. This CDR3 is built from 13 residues. Germline-derived CDR1 and CDR2 are SGHRS and YFSETQ. Trimming removed 4 bases from V and 7 bases from J, with 14 bases in between. Comments on this clone: Its antigen is not identified.

This sample comprised unsorted PBMCs, obtained 2.3 years after starting antiretroviral therapy. The receptor comes from a man aged 60 to 69 with HIV. The chain combines TRBV5-1 with TRBJ2-5, with D possibly being TRBD1 (6 bases). The CDR3 nucleotides read TGCGCCAGCAGCCCAGGGGCAAGGGTGACCCAGTACTTC. It encodes CASSPGARVTQYF.